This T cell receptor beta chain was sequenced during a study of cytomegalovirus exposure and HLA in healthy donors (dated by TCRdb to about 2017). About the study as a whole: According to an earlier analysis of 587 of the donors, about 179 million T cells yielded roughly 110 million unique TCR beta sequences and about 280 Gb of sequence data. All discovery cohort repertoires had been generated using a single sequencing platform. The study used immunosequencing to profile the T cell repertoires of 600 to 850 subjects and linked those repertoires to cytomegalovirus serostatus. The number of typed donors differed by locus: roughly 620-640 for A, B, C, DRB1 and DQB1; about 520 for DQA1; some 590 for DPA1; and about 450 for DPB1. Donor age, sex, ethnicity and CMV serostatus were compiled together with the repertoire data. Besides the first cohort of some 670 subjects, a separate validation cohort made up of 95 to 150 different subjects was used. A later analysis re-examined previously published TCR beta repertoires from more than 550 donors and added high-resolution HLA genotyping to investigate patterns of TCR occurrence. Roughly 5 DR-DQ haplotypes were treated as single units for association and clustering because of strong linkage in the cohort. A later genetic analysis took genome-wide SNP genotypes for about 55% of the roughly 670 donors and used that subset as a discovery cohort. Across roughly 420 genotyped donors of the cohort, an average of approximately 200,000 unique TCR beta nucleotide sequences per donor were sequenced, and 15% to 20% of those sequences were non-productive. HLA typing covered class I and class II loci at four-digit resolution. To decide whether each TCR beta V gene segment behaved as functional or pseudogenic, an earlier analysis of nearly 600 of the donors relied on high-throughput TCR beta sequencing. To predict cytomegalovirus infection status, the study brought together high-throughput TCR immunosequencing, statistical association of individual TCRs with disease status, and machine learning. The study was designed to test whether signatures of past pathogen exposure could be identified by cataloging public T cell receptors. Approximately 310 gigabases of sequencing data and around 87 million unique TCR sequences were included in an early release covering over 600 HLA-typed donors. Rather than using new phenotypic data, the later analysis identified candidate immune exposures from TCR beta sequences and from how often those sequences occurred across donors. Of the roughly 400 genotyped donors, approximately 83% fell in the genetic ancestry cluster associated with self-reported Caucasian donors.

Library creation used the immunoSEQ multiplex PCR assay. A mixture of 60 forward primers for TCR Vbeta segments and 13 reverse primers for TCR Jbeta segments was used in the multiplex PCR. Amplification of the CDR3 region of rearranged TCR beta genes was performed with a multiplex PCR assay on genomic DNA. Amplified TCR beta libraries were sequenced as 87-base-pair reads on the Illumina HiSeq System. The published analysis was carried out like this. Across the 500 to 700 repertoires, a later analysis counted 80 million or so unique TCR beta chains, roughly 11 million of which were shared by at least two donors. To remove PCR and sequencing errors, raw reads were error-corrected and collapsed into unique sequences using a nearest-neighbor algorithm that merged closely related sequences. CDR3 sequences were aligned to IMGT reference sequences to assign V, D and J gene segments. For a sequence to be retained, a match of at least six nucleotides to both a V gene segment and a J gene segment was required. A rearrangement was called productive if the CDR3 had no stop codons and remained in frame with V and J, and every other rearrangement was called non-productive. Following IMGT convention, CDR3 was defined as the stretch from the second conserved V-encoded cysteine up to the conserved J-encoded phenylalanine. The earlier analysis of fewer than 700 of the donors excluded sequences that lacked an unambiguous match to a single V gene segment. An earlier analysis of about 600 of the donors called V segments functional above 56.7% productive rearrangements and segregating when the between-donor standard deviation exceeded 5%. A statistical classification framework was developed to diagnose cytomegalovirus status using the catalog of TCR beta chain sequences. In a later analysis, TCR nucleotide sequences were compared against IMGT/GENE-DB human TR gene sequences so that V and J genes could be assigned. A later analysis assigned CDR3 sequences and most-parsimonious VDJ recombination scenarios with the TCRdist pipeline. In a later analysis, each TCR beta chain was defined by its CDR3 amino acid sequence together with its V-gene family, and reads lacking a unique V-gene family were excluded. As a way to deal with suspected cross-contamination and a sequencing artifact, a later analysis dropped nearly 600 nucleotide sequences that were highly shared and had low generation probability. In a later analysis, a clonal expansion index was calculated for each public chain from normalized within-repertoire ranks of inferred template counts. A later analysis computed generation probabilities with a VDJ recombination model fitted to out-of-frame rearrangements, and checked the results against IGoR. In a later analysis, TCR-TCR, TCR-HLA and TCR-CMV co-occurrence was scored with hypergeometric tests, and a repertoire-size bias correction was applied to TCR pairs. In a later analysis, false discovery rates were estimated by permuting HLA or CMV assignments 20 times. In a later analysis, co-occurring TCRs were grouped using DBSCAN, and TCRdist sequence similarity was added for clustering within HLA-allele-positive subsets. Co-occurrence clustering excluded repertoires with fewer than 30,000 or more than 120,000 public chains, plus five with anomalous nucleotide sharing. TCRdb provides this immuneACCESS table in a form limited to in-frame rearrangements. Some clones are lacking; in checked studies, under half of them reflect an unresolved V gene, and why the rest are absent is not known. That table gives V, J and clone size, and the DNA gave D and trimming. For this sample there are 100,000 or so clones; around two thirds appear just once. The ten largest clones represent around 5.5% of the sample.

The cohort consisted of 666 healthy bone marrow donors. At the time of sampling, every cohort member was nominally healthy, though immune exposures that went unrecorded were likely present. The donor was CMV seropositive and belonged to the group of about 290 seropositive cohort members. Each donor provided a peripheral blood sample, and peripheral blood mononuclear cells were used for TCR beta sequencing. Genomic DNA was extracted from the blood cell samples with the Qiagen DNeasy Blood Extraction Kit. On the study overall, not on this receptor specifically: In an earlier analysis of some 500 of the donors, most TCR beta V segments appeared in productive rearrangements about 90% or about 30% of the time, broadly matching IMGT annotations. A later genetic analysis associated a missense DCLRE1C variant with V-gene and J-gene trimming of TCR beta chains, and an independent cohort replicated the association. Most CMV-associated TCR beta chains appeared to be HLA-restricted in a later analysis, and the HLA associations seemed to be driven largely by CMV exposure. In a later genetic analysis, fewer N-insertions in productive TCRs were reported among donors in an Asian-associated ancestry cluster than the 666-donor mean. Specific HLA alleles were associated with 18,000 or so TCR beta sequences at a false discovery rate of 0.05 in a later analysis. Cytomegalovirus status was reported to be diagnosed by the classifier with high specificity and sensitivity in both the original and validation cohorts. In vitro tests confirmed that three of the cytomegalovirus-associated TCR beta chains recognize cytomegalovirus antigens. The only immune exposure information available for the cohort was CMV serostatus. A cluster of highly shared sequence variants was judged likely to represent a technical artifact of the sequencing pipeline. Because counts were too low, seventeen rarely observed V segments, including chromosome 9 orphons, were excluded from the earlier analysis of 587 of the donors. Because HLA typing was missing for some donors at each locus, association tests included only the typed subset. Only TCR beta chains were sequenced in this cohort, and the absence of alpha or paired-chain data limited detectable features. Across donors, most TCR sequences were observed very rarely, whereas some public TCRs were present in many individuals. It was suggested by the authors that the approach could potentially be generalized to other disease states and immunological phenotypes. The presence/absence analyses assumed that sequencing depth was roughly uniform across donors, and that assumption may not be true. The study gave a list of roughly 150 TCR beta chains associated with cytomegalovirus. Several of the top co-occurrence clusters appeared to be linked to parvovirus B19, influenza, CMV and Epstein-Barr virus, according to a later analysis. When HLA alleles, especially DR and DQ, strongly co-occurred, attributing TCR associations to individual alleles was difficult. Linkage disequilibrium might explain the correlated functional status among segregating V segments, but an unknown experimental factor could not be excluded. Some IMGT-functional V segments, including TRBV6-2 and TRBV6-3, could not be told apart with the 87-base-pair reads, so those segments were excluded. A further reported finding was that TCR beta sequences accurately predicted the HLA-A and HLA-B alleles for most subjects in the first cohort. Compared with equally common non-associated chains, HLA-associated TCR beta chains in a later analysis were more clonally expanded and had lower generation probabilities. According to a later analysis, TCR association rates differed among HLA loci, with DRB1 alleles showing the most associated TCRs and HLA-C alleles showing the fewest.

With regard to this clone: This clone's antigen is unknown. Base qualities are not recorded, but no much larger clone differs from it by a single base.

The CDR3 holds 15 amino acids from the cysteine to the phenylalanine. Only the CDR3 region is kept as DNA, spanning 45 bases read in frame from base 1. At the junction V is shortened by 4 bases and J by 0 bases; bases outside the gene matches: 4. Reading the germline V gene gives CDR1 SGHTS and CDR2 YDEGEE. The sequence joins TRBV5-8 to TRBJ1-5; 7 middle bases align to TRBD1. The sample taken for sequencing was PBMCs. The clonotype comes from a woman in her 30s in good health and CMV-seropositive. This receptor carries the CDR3 CASSAAGGSNQPQHF. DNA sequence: TGTGCCAGCAGCGCAGCAGGGGGTAGCAATCAGCCCCAGCATTTT.